The clone carrying this T cell receptor beta chain appeared many times. What it binds is unknown. This specimen belongs to a study of T cell repertoires in cytomegalovirus infection. On the study more broadly: It was the public TCR beta signatures that indicated both CMV infection and matching HLA type. Study findings and constraints: Summed frequency of public TCR beta families distinguished CMV carriers with the relevant HLA. The ex vivo response was dominated by HLA-C-restricted CMV-specific TCR beta clonotypes.

TCRdb itself ran the reads through MiXCR, one entry per CDR3 protein. Among 55,000 to 85,000 distinct CDR3 sequences listed, under 5% were seen once. Per the germline V gene, CDR1 is SGHTA and CDR2 is FQGNSA. J gave up 7 bases and V 5 bases, and 4 bases lay outside the gene matches. This CDR3 spans 15 amino acids. This TCR came from a human donor in good health (CMV status not recorded). Some clones in this sample may be carry-over from other donors' samples. V and J are TRBV7-2 and TRBJ1-6, with 11 bases lining up with TRBD1. The specimen sequenced was PBMCs. CDR3 region: CASSPRDRGNSPLHF. The CDR3 DNA follows: TGTGCCAGCAGCCCAAGGGACAGGGGGAATTCACCCCTCCACTTT.